Listed here are 18 T cell receptor beta chains from one sample, sequenced in a study of cytomegalovirus exposure and HLA in healthy donors. PCR amplification relied on 60 Vbeta primers (plus 13 Jbeta primers). This table comes from immunoSEQ multiplex PCR, and its TCRdb copy is limited to in-frame clones, with some not included. In the table there are roughly 130,000 clones, 80% of which are singletons. What was sequenced was PBMCs. The receptors derive from a male donor in good health and CMV-seronegative.

The rearrangement joins TRBV6-6 to TRBJ1-1; D is undetermined. CDR1 and CDR2 from the germline V gene are MNHNY and SVGAGI (reference sequence). This CDR3 is 15 amino acids long. The V end was cut by 3 bases, the J end by 5 bases, with 16 bases between. The DNA for the CDR3 is TGTGCCAGCAGTTATGGGGTTGTGGAGGGTACTGAAGCTTTCTTT. Encoded protein: CASSYGVVEGTEAFF.

This clone was recorded a few times. V usage is TRBV7-9 and J usage is TRBJ1-2; 11 bases agree with TRBD1. Germline-derived CDR1 and CDR2 are SEHNR and FQNEAQ (reference sequence). With 1 base clipped from V and 4 bases from J, the junction kept 11 bases outside the gene matches. There are 18 residues in the CDR3. The CDR3 nucleotides read TGTGCCAGCAGCTTAGGCGGACAGGGGGCGATTTGGACCTATGGCTACACCTTC. Protein: CASSLGGQGAIWTYGYTF. The variable domain in full, completed from reference TRBV7-9 and TRBJ1-2, reads DTGVSQNPRHKITKRGQNVTFRCDPISEHNRLYWYRQTLGQGPEFLTYFQNEAQLEKSRLLSDRFSAERPKGSFSTLEIQRTEQGDSAMYLCASSLGGQGAIWTYGYTFGSGTRLTVV.

The V call is TRBV29-1, the J call TRBJ1-1, with 9 bases that match TRBD1. V lost 4 bases and J lost 0; bases outside the gene matches: 18. Germline lookup yields CDR1 SQVTM and CDR2 ANQGSEA. This CDR3 comprises 19 residues. CDR3 loop: CSVVGTAGQGFRMNTEAFF. Written as DNA, the CDR3 is TGCAGCGTTGTGGGGACCGCGGGACAGGGTTTTAGAATGAACACTGAAGCTTTCTTT.

The rearrangement joins TRBV30 to TRBJ2-7, with 9 positions matching TRBD2. The CDR3 runs to 13 residues. CDR1 GTSNPN and CDR2 SVGIG come from the germline V gene (reference sequence). Trimming at V came to 8 bases and at J to 2 bases, leaving 7 bases not matched to a gene. In DNA, the CDR3 is TGTGCCGGAAGAGCGGGAGGAGCCTACGAGCAGTACTTC. As protein: CAGRAGGAYEQYF. Together with reference TRBV30 and TRBJ2-7, the CDR3 gives the full variable domain: SQTIHQWPATLVQPVGSPLSLECTVEGTSNPNLYWYRQAAGRGLQLLFYSVGIGQISSEVPQNLSASRPQDRQFILSSKKLLLSDSGFYLCAGRAGGAYEQYFGPGTRLTVT.

The rearrangement uses TRBV5-6 and TRBJ1-4; no clear D. There are 13 residues in the CDR3. Per germline, CDR1 SGHDT and CDR2 YYEEEE. V was clipped by 0 bases and J by 4 bases, with 4 bases between them. CDR3 residues: CASSLDNNEKLFF. CDR3 in DNA: TGTGCCAGCAGCTTGGACAATAATGAAAAACTGTTTTTT.

The chain is built from TRBV27 and TRBJ2-2; 7 bases map to TRBD2. The CDR3 totals 16 residues. CDR1 is MNHEY, CDR2 SMNVEV, per germline (reference sequence). The J segment lost 1 base and the V segment lost 7 bases, leaving 9 bases of the junction unmatched. This CDR3 reads CASTGEGLRNTGELFF. In DNA form, the CDR3 reads TGTGCCAGCACCGGGGAGGGACTCAGGAACACCGGGGAGCTGTTTTTT.

V usage is TRBV6-5 and J usage is TRBJ2-7; D perhaps matches TRBD2 (5 bases). Germline values: CDR1 MNHEY, CDR2 SVGAGI. The CDR3 is 16 amino acids. V lost 4 bases and J lost 4, with 20 bases in between. Written as DNA, the CDR3 is TGTGCCAGCAGTTTCCTCCCGGACTCCTCGGCATACGAGCAGTACTTC. This encodes CASSFLPDSSAYEQYF.

The chain carries TRBV10-1 and TRBJ2-5; no clear D. Trimming cost V 6 bases and J 0 bases, with 5 bases left between them. CDR1 and CDR2 from the germline V gene are WNHNN and SYGVQD (reference sequence). The CDR3 is made up of 12 amino acids. DNA of the CDR3: TGCGCCAGCAGACAGTACCAAGAGACCCAGTACTTC. This gives the protein CASRQYQETQYF.

The chain links TRBV5-1 to TRBJ2-7, with a tentative D call TRBD2 (6 bases). From germline, CDR1 is SGHRS and CDR2 YFSETQ. CDR3 length: 14 residues. The germline V and J ends were trimmed by 0 bases and 4 bases, with 11 bases remaining between them. CDR3 nucleotides: TGCGCCAGCAGCTTGGGCGGGATCCCGTACGAGCAGTACTTC. Translating it yields CASSLGGIPYEQYF. Supplemented by reference TRBV5-1 and TRBJ2-7, the full variable domain reads KAGVTQTPRYLIKTRGQQVTLSCSPISGHRSVSWYQQTPGQGLQFLFEYFSETQRNKGNFPGRFSGRQFSNSRSEMNVSTLELGDSALYLCASSLGGIPYEQYFGPGTRLTVT.

The gene calls are TRBV15 and TRBJ2-1; D ambiguous. The germline CDR1 and CDR2 sequences are LNHNV and YYDKDF (reference sequence). The CDR3 spans 16 residues. V was pared by 0 bases and J by 0 bases, with 9 bases between. The CDR3 bases are TGTGCCACCAGCAGAGAGCGGCATCGCTCCTACAATGAGCAGTTCTTC. This codes for CATSRERHRSYNEQFF.

The V and J genes are TRBV11-2 and TRBJ2-7; the D gene is possibly TRBD1 (5 bases). Germline assignment: CDR1 SGHAT and CDR2 FQNNGV. V lost 5 bases to trimming and J lost 6 bases, with 11 bases between them. This CDR3 contains 12 residues. DNA for the CDR3: TGTGCCAGCAGCACCGTAGGGGTCGAGCAGTACTTC. It yields the protein CASSTVGVEQYF.

The chain joins TRBV5-1 to TRBJ2-1; no firm D call. The germline CDR1 and CDR2 sequences are SGHRS and YFSETQ. V was trimmed by 6 bases and J by 6 bases, leaving 22 bases between them. The CDR3 contains 16 residues. CDR3 DNA: TGCGCCAGCACCCCCCGAGGAGCAGAGACGGGCAATGAGCAGTTCTTC. Protein sequence: CASTPRGAETGNEQFF.

On this clone itself: One end of the junction fails to match germline, which may point to a read error. The V and J genes are TRBV7-9 and TRBJ1-6; D remains ambiguous. The CDR3 runs 16 residues. CDR1 and CDR2 from the germline V gene are SEHNR and FQNEAQ (reference sequence). The CDR3 nucleotides are TGTTCCAGCAGCCCTACGGGGAGCTCCTATAATTCACCCCTCCACTTT. It specifies CSSSPTGSSYNSPLHF.

About this clone itself: At one boundary the junction diverges from the germline segment, which might be a read error. The J gene is TRBJ2-5, the V gene TRBV7-8, with 14 bases matching TRBD2. Germline V gives CDR1 SGHVS, CDR2 FQNEAQ. This CDR3 contains 15 residues. CDR3 in DNA: TGTGCCGGCAGACCGGGACTAGCGGGAGTTAAGACCCAGTACTTC. It specifies CAGRPGLAGVKTQYF.

The genes are TRBV30 and TRBJ1-5; 10 nucleotides align to TRBD1. Germline V gene lookup returns CDR1 GTSNPN and CDR2 SVGIG (reference sequence). V lost 5 bases to trimming and J lost 2 bases; unmatched junction nucleotides: 6. CDR3 length: 15 amino acids. This chain's CDR3 is CAWDRGPGGNQPQHF. CDR3 nucleotides: TGTGCCTGGGACAGGGGGCCTGGGGGCAATCAGCCCCAGCATTTT.

This clone was counted a few times. V and J are TRBV7-8 and TRBJ2-6; D is undetermined. Germline CDR1 reads SGHVS; CDR2 reads FQNEAQ. V was clipped by 0 bases and J by 2 bases, with 11 bases between them. The CDR3 consists of 17 residues. The CDR3 region has the DNA TGTGCCAGCAGCTTAGCGCGGAGATTTACTGGGGCCAACGTCCTGACTTTC. Its translation: CASSLARRFTGANVLTF. The entire variable domain, with the rest obtained from reference TRBV7-8 and TRBJ2-6, is as follows: GAGVSQSPRYKVAKRGQDVALRCDPISGHVSLFWYQQALGQGPEFLTYFQNEAQLDKSGLPSDRFFAERPEGSVSTLKIQRTQQEDSAVYLCASSLARRFTGANVLTFGAGSRLTVL.

This clone was picked up one time. The chain combines TRBV28 with TRBJ1-1; unclear D gene. Trimming pared 3 bases from V and 4 bases from J, leaving 15 bases between. The CDR3 has 15 residues. Germline V gene lookup returns CDR1 MDHEN and CDR2 SYDVKM. The CDR3 bases are TGTGCCAGCAGTTTGCGGACTCTCGGTCGCACTGAAGCTTTCTTT. This codes for CASSLRTLGRTEAFF.

The chain has TRBV6-6 and TRBJ1-6; the D is unclear. The CDR3 extends over 13 amino acids. The V end was cut by 0 bases, the J end by 7 bases, with 4 bases between. CDR1 and CDR2 from the germline V gene are MNHNY and SVGAGI (reference sequence). The CDR3 spells CASSYSVNSPLHF. In DNA, the CDR3 is TGTGCCAGCAGTTACTCCGTAAATTCACCCCTCCACTTT.